A selection of T cell receptor beta chains follows, all from one sample in a study of blood T cell repertoires in COVID-19. Only in-frame clones appear in the TCRdb table, and some are missing; sequencing was by immunoSEQ multiplex PCR. Of tens of thousands of clones detected, under 80% appear once; the ten largest clones hold more than 8%. Sequenced sample: peripheral blood. The receptors originated from a human donor in a cohort sampled during active COVID-19. Each CDR3 is given with its conserved first and last residue. D genes are given only for firm matches. The size of a clone is reported for some rows only, either as once, few or many, or as a class for expanded clones.

v_gene: TRBV4-3; j_gene: TRBJ2-7; d_gene: -; abundance: -; CDR3aa: CASSQDRASHYEQYF
v_gene: TRBV11-2; j_gene: TRBJ1-5; d_gene: TRBD1; abundance: -; CDR3aa: CASSSWTGIRNQPQHF
v_gene: TRBV18; j_gene: TRBJ1-1; d_gene: -; abundance: many; CDR3aa: CASSQFSRNTEAFF
v_gene: TRBV5-4; j_gene: TRBJ2-7; d_gene: TRBD2; abundance: -; CDR3aa: CASSLGSGTYEQYF
v_gene: TRBV6-1; j_gene: TRBJ1-1; d_gene: -; abundance: -; CDR3aa: CASSEGGGISEAFF
v_gene: TRBV3-1/TRBV3-2; j_gene: TRBJ2-5; d_gene: TRBD2; abundance: -; CDR3aa: CASSLAEPTKPQETQYF
v_gene: TRBV19; j_gene: TRBJ2-6; d_gene: -; abundance: -; CDR3aa: CASSNEDSGANVLTF
v_gene: TRBV2; j_gene: TRBJ1-2; d_gene: -; abundance: -; CDR3aa: CASGGGYGYTF
v_gene: TRBV2; j_gene: TRBJ2-2; d_gene: TRBD2; abundance: -; CDR3aa: CASLGRGEGTGELFF
v_gene: TRBV30; j_gene: TRBJ1-5; d_gene: -; abundance: once; CDR3aa: CAWSVRGIAAQPQHF
v_gene: TRBV7-2; j_gene: TRBJ2-3; d_gene: -; abundance: -; CDR3aa: CASSLGRGRDTQYF
v_gene: TRBV4-3; j_gene: TRBJ1-1; d_gene: -; abundance: -; CDR3aa: CASSQVNRGSTEAFF
v_gene: TRBV2; j_gene: TRBJ2-7; d_gene: -; abundance: -; CDR3aa: CASSYRVYEQYF
v_gene: TRBV30; j_gene: TRBJ2-7; d_gene: TRBD1; abundance: -; CDR3aa: CAWSVLSRAGGEQYF
v_gene: TRBV6-6; j_gene: TRBJ2-3; d_gene: TRBD2; abundance: -; CDR3aa: CASRPPGLADTQYF